Each of the 20 T cell receptor beta chains below was sequenced from the same sample in a study of blood T cell repertoires in COVID-19. Method: immunoSEQ multiplex PCR; TCRdb's copy keeps in-frame clones and lacks some. The sample lists around 450,000 clones, about nine tenths occurring once. Material: PBMCs or T cells enriched from blood (not recorded which). The receptors were sampled from a woman aged 18-35 years who had recovered from COVID-19.

The chain combines TRBV9 with TRBJ1-1; a weak D match, TRBD1 (5 bases). CDR1 is SGDLS, CDR2 YYNGEE, per germline. With 3 bases removed from V and 6 bases from J, the gap between germline ends came to 18 bases. The CDR3 has 15 amino acids. DNA for the CDR3: TGTGCCAGCAGCGCGGGTCTGGGGGGTACCCCTGAAGCTTTCTTT. Its translation: CASSAGLGGTPEAFF.

This chain uses TRBV2 with TRBJ2-5, with 11 bases lining up with TRBD2. V was clipped by 6 bases and J by 5 bases; unmatched bases: 8. Per the germline V gene, CDR1 is SNHLY and CDR2 is FYNNEI. This CDR3 comprises 15 residues. The CDR3 DNA is TGTGCCAGCAGCCCGACTAGCGGGGAGGTGGAGACCCAGTACTTC. Translating gives CASSPTSGEVETQYF.

This chain links TRBV9 with TRBJ2-1; perhaps TRBD2 as D (6 bases). The germline gives CDR1 SGDLS, CDR2 YYNGEE. This CDR3 spans 15 amino acids. The germline V and J ends were trimmed by 4 bases and 7 bases, with 18 bases remaining between them. The CDR3 nucleotides read TGTGCCAGCAGCTCCCGAGCGGGTAGTACGAATGAGCAGTTCTTC. Protein product: CASSSRAGSTNEQFF.

CDR3: CASREAQNQPQHF. CDR3 nucleotide sequence: TGCGCCAGCAGGGAGGCGCAAAATCAGCCCCAGCATTTT. The rearrangement uses TRBV5-1 and TRBJ1-5; D not resolved. V dropped 5 bases and J dropped 4 bases, with 10 bases sitting between them. CDR3 length: 13 residues. Germline values: CDR1 SGHRS, CDR2 YFSETQ.

V is TRBV28 and J is TRBJ2-3; D is ambiguous. The V gene's germline CDR1 is MDHEN and CDR2 SYDVKM. This CDR3 comprises 15 residues. V was shortened by 6 bases and J by 2 bases, with 15 bases between the two germline ends. CDR3 in DNA: TGTGCCAGCAGCTACCGACAACACCCCACAGATACGCAGTATTTT. The encoded protein is CASSYRQHPTDTQYF.

The chain joins TRBV7-9 to TRBJ2-1; possible D gene TRBD2, 5 bases. V lost 4 bases to trimming and J lost 8 bases, with 18 bases between them. This CDR3 comprises 15 residues. Germline values: CDR1 SEHNR, CDR2 FQNEAQ (reference sequence). CDR3 region: CASSSSGSSGDEQFF. Written as DNA, the CDR3 is TGTGCCAGCAGCTCGAGCGGTTCCTCCGGGGATGAGCAGTTCTTC.

The rearrangement joins TRBV30 to TRBJ2-5; D uncertain. The length of the CDR3 is 12 residues. V dropped 2 bases and J dropped 2 bases, with 6 bases sitting between them. CDR1 and CDR2 (germline): GTSNPN, SVGIG (reference sequence). For the CDR3, the DNA is TGTGCCTGGAGTTTCACTCAAGAGACCCAGTACTTC. As protein: CAWSFTQETQYF.

This chain joins TRBV5-6 and TRBJ1-1; maybe TRBD1 (6 bases). V lost 4 bases, J lost 2 bases, and 12 bases lay in between. The CDR3 spans 14 residues. The V gene's germline CDR1 is SGHDT and CDR2 YYEEEE. The DNA of the CDR3 is TGTGCCAGCAGCGGGACAACAAGCAACACTGAAGCTTTCTTT. Its protein is CASSGTTSNTEAFF.

The chain combines TRBV6-5 with TRBJ1-1; no reliable D call. In germline, CDR1 is MNHEY, CDR2 SVGAGI. V was shortened by 6 bases and J by 1 base, with 9 bases between the two germline ends. The CDR3 totals 13 residues. CDR3 region: CASSREGNTEAFF. CDR3 bases: TGTGCCAGCAGCCGGGAGGGGAACACTGAAGCTTTCTTT.

This chain uses TRBV20-1 with TRBJ2-5; D unclear. The germline V and J ends were trimmed by 3 bases and 2 bases, with 10 bases remaining between them. The CDR3 length is 13 residues. CDR1 and CDR2 (germline): DFQATT, SNEGSKA (reference sequence). The CDR3 here is CSASDLGQETQYF. The CDR3 DNA sequence: TGCAGTGCTAGTGATCTAGGTCAAGAGACCCAGTACTTC.

The chain recombines TRBV27 with TRBJ1-5; a weak D match, TRBD1 (5 bases). Germline CDR1 and CDR2: MNHEY and SMNVEV (reference sequence). Trimming left V 3 bases short and J 9 bases short, with 15 bases between. CDR3 length equals 14 residues. The CDR3 DNA sequence: TGTGCCAGCAGTTTTAGGGACTGGGGGACGCCCCAGCATTTT. The encoded protein is CASSFRDWGTPQHF.

This clone was seen a few times. This chain links TRBV6-5 with TRBJ1-6; no firm D call. V was pared by 5 bases and J by 6 bases, with 11 bases between. This CDR3 has 14 amino acids. CDR1 is MNHEY and CDR2 is SVGAGI in the germline V gene. CDR3 protein: CASSTAQLNSPLHF. For the CDR3, the DNA is TGTGCCAGCAGTACAGCCCAACTTAATTCACCCCTCCACTTT.

The V gene is TRBV7-2, the J gene TRBJ2-1; no clear D gene. The CDR3 loop spans 12 amino acids. Trimming removed 1 base at V and 7 bases at J, with 5 bases between. In germline, CDR1 is SGHTA, CDR2 FQGNSA. The CDR3 region is CASSLDENEQFF. CDR3 DNA sequence: TGTGCCAGCAGCTTAGACGAGAATGAGCAGTTCTTC.

This clone came up once. The chain joins TRBV6-5 to TRBJ1-4; 9 positions match TRBD1. The V and J ends lost 6 bases and 7 bases, in that order; junction bases with no gene match: 3. Germline lookup yields CDR1 MNHEY and CDR2 SVGAGI. The CDR3 has 13 amino acids. For the CDR3, the DNA is TGTGCCAGCAGACAGGGGGCGGGTGAAAAACTGTTTTTT. Encoded protein: CASRQGAGEKLFF.

The chain uses TRBV2 and TRBJ2-2, with D tentatively TRBD1 (6 bases). CDR1 and CDR2 (germline): SNHLY, FYNNEI. V dropped 8 bases and J dropped 1 base, with 11 bases sitting between them. The CDR3 is 14 amino acids. In nucleotides, the CDR3 is TGTGCCAGCCGGACAGCCGTGAACACCGGGGAGCTGTTTTTT. This encodes CASRTAVNTGELFF.

V usage is TRBV7-3 and J usage is TRBJ1-1, with D maybe TRBD1 (6 bases). The germline V and J ends were trimmed by 9 bases and 5 bases, with 16 bases remaining between them. This CDR3 is 13 amino acids long. Per germline, CDR1 SGHTA and CDR2 FQGTGA. CDR3 nucleotide sequence: TGTGCCAGTGCTACTCCGGGGACAACTGAAGCTTTCTTT. This sequence encodes CASATPGTTEAFF.

This clone appeared a few times. The chain recombines TRBV9 with TRBJ1-2; TRBD1 agrees at 7 bases. The V gene's germline CDR1 is SGDLS and CDR2 YYNGEE. The V gene end was trimmed by 4 bases and the J gene end by 0 bases; junction bases not matched to a gene: 12. The CDR3 covers 17 residues. As DNA, the CDR3 is TGTGCCAGCAGCCGGGGACAGATGTCTTCAGCTAACTATGGCTACACCTTC. Translated, it gives CASSRGQMSSANYGYTF.

V gene TRBV7-8 combines with J gene TRBJ1-2; tentative D call: TRBD1 (5 bases). V was shortened by 8 bases and J by 8 bases, with 24 bases between the two germline ends. The CDR3 sequence is 15 residues long. The germline V gene has CDR1 SGHVS and CDR2 FQNEAQ. The CDR3 here is CASALLGGTSRGYTF. The CDR3 DNA reads TGTGCCAGCGCACTTCTAGGAGGGACTTCTAGAGGCTACACCTTC.

Only one count was recorded for this clone. V and J are TRBV6-5 and TRBJ2-7; 8 bases fit TRBD1. CDR1 MNHEY and CDR2 SVGAGI come from the germline V gene. The CDR3 contains 15 residues. J lost 0 bases, V lost 6 bases, and 7 bases had no gene match. CDR3 residues: CASSSDRASSYEQYF. Here the CDR3 DNA reads TGTGCCAGCAGCTCGGACAGGGCTAGCTCCTACGAGCAGTACTTC.

The rearrangement uses TRBV19 and TRBJ2-3; 10 nucleotides align to TRBD2. The V segment lost 3 bases and the J segment 1 base; nucleotides outside the gene matches: 10. CDR1 is LNHDA, CDR2 SQIVND, per germline (reference sequence). CDR3 length equals 18 residues. CDR3 nucleotide sequence: TGTGCCAGTAGTATGGTAGCGGGGGGACCTCGGGGCACAGATACGCAGTATTTT. Translated, it gives CASSMVAGGPRGTDTQYF.